This is a list of T cell receptor beta chains from one sample in a study of blood T cell repertoires in COVID-19. TCRdb's copy holds only in-frame clones and misses some; the assay was immunoSEQ multiplex PCR. The table has 150,000 to 200,000 clones, more than 65% seen once. Sequenced input: peripheral blood. Receptors were obtained from a human donor with acute or convalescent COVID-19. The donor label of this sample is uncertain. CDR3s include the opening cysteine and the closing phenylalanine or tryptophan. A D gene is named only where the DNA matches it firmly. Clone size is given for some rows only: seen once, a few or many times, or a class if the clone is expanded.

>TRBJ1-2|NA|TRBV2|NA
CASTRSNYGYTF
TGTGCCAGCACACGGAGCAACTATGGCTACACCTTC
>TRBJ2-1|NA|TRBV2|once
CASMTGGLPNEQFF
TGTGCCAGCATGACCGGAGGGCTCCCCAATGAGCAGTTCTTC
>TRBJ1-1|TRBD1|TRBV18|NA
CASSQGAGGTLNTEAFF
TGTGCCAGCTCACAGGGGGCAGGGGGCACCCTGAACACTGAAGCTTTCTTT
>TRBJ1-6|NA|TRBV25-1|NA
CASSHRRGGTDSPLHF
TGTGCCAGCAGTCATAGAAGGGGAGGTACTGATTCACCCCTCCACTTT
>TRBJ2-5|TRBD2|TRBV10-1|NA
CASSESGPAGGRETQYF
TGCGCCAGCAGTGAGTCGGGACCAGCGGGAGGGAGGGAGACCCAGTACTTC
>TRBJ1-2|NA|TRBV7-9|NA
CASSTGPHGYTF
TGTGCCAGCAGCACAGGGCCCCATGGCTACACCTTC
>TRBJ1-2|TRBD1|TRBV6-5|NA
CASTRTGIDYGYTF
TGTGCCAGCACTAGGACAGGGATCGACTATGGCTACACCTTC
>TRBJ1-4|TRBD1|TRBV25-1|NA
CASSEGLRGASEKLFF
TGTGCCAGCAGTGAAGGGCTCAGGGGGGCGAGTGAAAAACTGTTTTTT
>TRBJ2-4|NA|TRBV11-2|NA
CASSPGLAKNIQYF
TGTGCCAGCAGCCCGGGACTAGCCAAAAACATTCAGTACTTC
>TRBJ1-2|TRBD1|TRBV19|NA
CASSINRGGGYGYTF
TGTGCCAGTAGTATAAACAGGGGTGGAGGCTATGGCTACACCTTC
>TRBJ2-4|TRBD1|TRBV5-6|NA
CASSLGGTGGIQYF
TGTGCCAGCAGCTTGGGGGGGACAGGAGGCATTCAGTACTTC
>TRBJ2-1|TRBD1|TRBV6-5|NA
CASRGQGGTYNEQFF
TGTGCCAGCAGGGGACAGGGAGGAACCTACAATGAGCAGTTCTTC
>TRBJ1-2|NA|TRBV10-1|NA
CASGPTYVRGYTF
TGCGCCAGCGGTCCCACATATGTGCGGGGCTACACCTTC
>TRBJ1-6|TRBD1|TRBV28|NA
CASSLRGLPSSYNSPLHF
TGTGCCAGCAGTTTGAGGGGGCTCCCGAGCTCCTATAATTCACCCCTCCACTTT
>TRBJ2-7|NA|TRBV18|NA
CASSPPTGGNEQYF
TGTGCCAGCTCACCCCCGACAGGAGGAAACGAGCAGTACTTC
>TRBJ2-5|TRBD2|TRBV5-1|NA
CASRVGLAGGQETQYF
TGCGCCAGCAGGGTTGGACTAGCGGGAGGGCAAGAGACCCAGTACTTC
>TRBJ2-7|NA|TRBV7-3|NA
CASSLGGSSSYEQYF
TGTGCCAGCAGCTTAGGCGGGTCTAGCTCCTACGAGCAGTACTTC
>TRBJ2-3|TRBD2|TRBV19|NA
CASSTLSGTSGTDTQYF
TGTGCCAGTAGTACCCTCTCCGGGACTAGCGGAACAGATACGCAGTATTTT
>TRBJ2-2|TRBD1|TRBV7-9|NA
CASSLGGHGQDNTGELFF
TGTGCCAGCAGCTTAGGAGGGCACGGACAGGACAACACCGGGGAGCTGTTTTTT
>TRBJ2-3|TRBD2|TRBV7-6|NA
CASGTLRGEDTQYF
TGTGCCAGCGGCACGTTGCGGGGGGAAGATACGCAGTATTTT
>TRBJ1-2|TRBD1|TRBV27|NA
CASSSLQGADGYTF
TGTGCCAGCAGTTCTCTCCAGGGGGCAGATGGCTACACCTTC
>TRBJ2-3|TRBD2|TRBV7-2|NA
CASSSPAGTSFTDTQYF
TGTGCCAGCAGCTCCCCAGCCGGGACTAGCTTCACAGATACGCAGTATTTT
>TRBJ2-2|NA|TRBV6-4|few
CASSDSGTGELFF
TGTGCCAGCAGTGATTCGGGTACCGGGGAGCTGTTTTTT
>TRBJ2-3|NA|TRBV4-2|NA
CASSPGGLSTDTQYF
TGTGCCAGCAGCCCAGGGGGACTTTCCACAGATACGCAGTATTTT
>TRBJ1-1|TRBD1|TRBV5-1|once
CASSFPQGAGNTEAFF
TGCGCCAGCAGCTTTCCCCAGGGGGCTGGGAACACTGAAGCTTTCTTT
>TRBJ2-2|TRBD2|TRBV19|NA
CASSIDSSGNTGELFF
TGTGCCAGTAGTATAGACTCTAGCGGGAACACCGGGGAGCTGTTTTTT
>TRBJ2-7|NA|TRBV28|NA
CASSAQVPGQYF
TGTGCCAGCAGTGCCCAGGTCCCTGGGCAGTACTTC
>TRBJ1-2|TRBD1|TRBV6-5|NA
CASSYSGRGHGYTF
TGTGCCAGCAGTTACTCGGGCAGGGGGCATGGCTACACCTTC
>TRBJ1-2|NA|TRBV3-1/TRBV3-2|NA
CASSQDDSYYGYTF
TGTGCCAGCAGCCAAGATGACAGCTACTATGGCTACACCTTC
>TRBJ2-7|TRBD1|TRBV6-5|NA
CASSSHGDRAYEQYF
TGTGCCAGCAGTTCCCACGGGGACAGAGCCTACGAGCAGTACTTC
>TRBJ2-1|NA|TRBV5-4|NA
CASSSAVDSSYNEQFF
TGTGCCAGCAGCTCCGCCGTGGACTCCTCCTACAATGAGCAGTTCTTC
>TRBJ1-1|NA|TRBV4-2|NA
CASSQDGVGGEAFF
TGTGCCAGCAGCCAAGACGGGGTGGGAGGTGAAGCTTTCTTT
>TRBJ1-4|NA|TRBV5-1|NA
CASSLGIQGGMGEKLFF
TGCGCCAGCAGCTTGGGCATTCAAGGAGGGATGGGTGAAAAACTGTTTTTT
>TRBJ2-3|NA|TRBV15|NA
CATSRDGVAGTDTQYF
TGTGCCACCAGCAGAGATGGGGTAGCGGGCACAGATACGCAGTATTTT
>TRBJ2-5|TRBD2|TRBV5-1|NA
CASSTSSGGTLQYF
TGCGCCAGCAGCACTTCTAGCGGGGGGACCCTACAGTACTTC
>TRBJ2-1|TRBD1|TRBV7-9|NA
CASRPDRLGYNEQFF
TGTGCCAGCAGGCCGGACAGGCTTGGCTACAATGAGCAGTTCTTC
>TRBJ2-1|TRBD2|TRBV15|NA
CATRVGRGAYNEQFF
TGTGCCACCCGCGTCGGGCGGGGGGCCTACAATGAGCAGTTCTTC
>TRBJ1-1|NA|TRBV5-1|NA
CASSLSGGRGSEAFF
TGCGCCAGCAGCTTGAGCGGGGGTCGAGGGTCTGAAGCTTTCTTT
>TRBJ2-3|TRBD2|TRBV3-1/TRBV3-2|NA
CASSQSPSGRAADTQYF
TGTGCCAGCAGCCAATCCCCTAGCGGGAGGGCTGCAGATACGCAGTATTTT
>TRBJ1-1|NA|TRBV6-2/TRBV6-3|NA
CASSPLIGGVWTEAFF
TGTGCCAGCAGCCCTCTCATCGGGGGAGTGTGGACTGAAGCTTTCTTT
>TRBJ2-1|NA|TRBV13|NA
CASSHNEQFF
TGTGCCAGCAGTCATAATGAGCAGTTCTTC